The TCR beta chain described here comes from a study of response to subunit inactivated influenza vaccine. Study conclusions and caveats: The authors offered the suggestion that each seasonal influenza vaccination recruits few new T cells.

TCRdb re-called the RT-PCR reads with MiXCR, one entry per CDR3 protein. The table records fewer than 800,000 distinct CDR3 sequences, 15% to 18% of them present only once. Notes on this clonotype: Its specificity is unknown.

Germline-derived CDR1 and CDR2 are MNHNS and SASEGT. CDR3 length: 14 residues. Trimming cost V 6 bases and J 2 bases; bases outside gene matches: 7. Sequencing was performed on PBMCs from blood, taken 11 to 12 days after vaccination. The rearrangement links TRBV6-1 to TRBJ2-7, with 7 positions matching TRBD1. The sequence derives from a man in his forties or fifties who received an inactivated influenza vaccine. This CDR3 is CASRGDRVAYEQYF. Here the CDR3 DNA reads TGTGCCAGCAGAGGAGACAGGGTAGCCTACGAGCAGTACTTC.